The 16 T cell receptor beta chains below all came from one sample that was sequenced in a study of identical twins. Each CDR3 protein gets one entry after TCRdb re-called the 5' RACE reads with MiXCR. The data hold over 550,000 distinct CDR3 sequences, with roughly 7.2% observed a single time. The data were also submitted as part of a second study, on yellow fever vaccine responses in identical twins.

Sequenced sample: PBMCs. These TCRs come from a woman in her late teens or twenties in good health.

This clonotype was picked up a small number of times. V gene TRBV9 combines with J gene TRBJ1-5; 9 nucleotides align to TRBD1. The CDR3 has 14 amino acids. Germline V gene sequence: CDR1 SGDLS, CDR2 YYNGEE. V was clipped by 4 bases and J by 6 bases; unmatched bases: 5. In DNA, the CDR3 is TGTGCCAGCAGCCGGACAGGGGACGGTCAGCCCCAGCATTTT. Amino acid sequence: CASSRTGDGQPQHF.

This clonotype was seen ten or more times. This chain joins TRBV12-3 or TRBV12-4 and TRBJ2-1; D is tentatively TRBD1 or TRBD2 (5 bases each). This CDR3 spans 16 amino acids. Deletions cut 5 bases from V and 2 bases from J, with 16 bases between. The CDR3 here is CASSPRDLAAYNEQFF. For the CDR3, the DNA is TGTGCCAGCAGTCCCCGGGACCTCGCCGCCTACAATGAGCAGTTCTTC.

This clonotype was found a few times. The chain combines TRBV12-3 or TRBV12-4 with TRBJ2-3; D may be TRBD2 (5 bases). This CDR3 comprises 16 residues. With 2 bases removed from V and 0 bases from J, the gap between germline ends came to 12 bases. DNA of the CDR3: TGTGCCAGCAGTTTATGGCGGGCATTGAGCACAGATACGCAGTATTTT. Its protein is CASSLWRALSTDTQYF.

There are a few counts of this clonotype. The V gene is TRBV12-3 or TRBV12-4, the J gene TRBJ2-3, with a possible D match to TRBD2 (6 bases). This CDR3 is built from 17 residues. Trimming shortened V by 3 bases and J by 1 base, and 17 bases separated the two germline ends. This CDR3 is CASSLISWGEGTDTQYF. CDR3 in DNA: TGTGCCAGCAGTTTGATATCGTGGGGGGAGGGCACAGATACGCAGTATTTT.

This clonotype was detected ten times or more. This sequence joins TRBV12-3 or TRBV12-4 and TRBJ1-2; 9 positions match TRBD1. V was pared by 5 bases and J by 8 bases, with 15 bases of the junction left unmatched. This CDR3 has 16 residues. In nucleotides, the CDR3 is TGTGCCAGCAGTGCCCGCGGGGACAGGGCGAAGCAAGGCTACACCTTC. Residues: CASSARGDRAKQGYTF.

This clonotype was counted between two and nine times. The V call is TRBV20-1, the J call TRBJ2-3; no clear D gene. With 1 base removed from V and 3 bases from J, the gap between germline ends came to 8 bases. Germline CDR1 and CDR2: DFQATT and SNEGSKA (reference sequence). This CDR3 has 13 residues. CDR3 nucleotide sequence: TGCAGTGCTAGAGGCCCCCAAACAGATACGCAGTATTTT. As protein: CSARGPQTDTQYF.

There are many counts of this clonotype. This chain links TRBV3-1 with TRBJ2-1; D is undetermined. Germline assignment: CDR1 LGHDT and CDR2 YNNKEL (reference sequence). V was clipped by 4 bases and J by 9 bases, with 13 bases between them. CDR3 length: 13 amino acids. The CDR3 region is CASSPASVFEQFF. The CDR3 coding sequence is TGTGCCAGCAGCCCGGCGTCAGTTTTTGAGCAGTTCTTC.

V is TRBV11-2 and J is TRBJ2-3; TRBD2 aligns across 8 bases. The germline V gene encodes CDR1 SGHAT and CDR2 FQNNGV. This CDR3 spans 19 amino acids. V gave up 1 base and J gave up 1 base; unmatched junction bases: 13. The CDR3 protein is CASSLGLAGRLLRTDTQYF. The CDR3 DNA follows: TGTGCCAGCAGCTTAGGGTTAGCGGGGCGCCTACTTCGCACAGATACGCAGTATTTT. Full variable domain (remainder filled in from reference TRBV11-2 and TRBJ2-3): EAGVAQSPRYKIIEKRQSVAFWCNPISGHATLYWYQQILGQGPKLLIQFQNNGVVDDSQLPKDRFSAERLKGVDSTLKIQPAKLEDSAVYLCASSLGLAGRLLRTDTQYFGPGTRLTVL.

This clonotype has a count of ten or more. The chain uses TRBV5-1 and TRBJ2-1; the D gene could be TRBD1 or TRBD2 (5 bases each). This CDR3 contains 13 residues. The germline CDR1 and CDR2 sequences are SGHRS and YFSETQ. Trimming stripped 1 base from V and 7 bases from J, with 9 bases between. The CDR3 nucleotides are TGCGCCAGCAGCTTGCTGGGGGTTAATGAGCAGTTCTTC. This sequence encodes CASSLLGVNEQFF.

This chain links TRBV12-3 or TRBV12-4 with TRBJ2-7; weak D call: TRBD1 (5 bases). This CDR3 has 14 amino acids. V lost 5 bases and J 0 bases, leaving 11 bases between the germline ends. The CDR3 region has the DNA TGTGCCAGCAGTGCAAGGGGTATCTCCTACGAGCAGTACTTC. Translation gives CASSARGISYEQYF.

This clonotype was seen at least ten times. The chain couples TRBV3-1 to TRBJ2-3; 8 positions match TRBD2. There are 15 residues in the CDR3. The V gene end was trimmed by 0 bases and the J gene end by 1 base; junction bases not matched to a gene: 0. Germline V gives CDR1 LGHDT, CDR2 YNNKEL (reference sequence). In nucleotides, the CDR3 is TGTGCCAGCAGCCAAGAGACTAGCGGCACAGATACGCAGTATTTT. Residues: CASSQETSGTDTQYF.

This clonotype was recorded at least ten times. J is TRBJ1-5 and V is TRBV20-1, with 8 bases aligning to TRBD1. Looked up from germline, CDR1 is DFQATT and CDR2 is SNEGSKA (reference sequence). This CDR3 is built from 16 residues. The V gene end was trimmed by 2 bases and the J gene end by 6 bases; junction bases not matched to a gene: 12. CDR3 DNA: TGCAGTGCTAGAACCATCGGGACAGGAGGCGGTCAGCCCCAGCATTTT. Its translation: CSARTIGTGGGQPQHF.

This clonotype was counted at least ten times. V gene TRBV12-3 or TRBV12-4 combines with J gene TRBJ2-1; TRBD1 aligns across 10 bases. The CDR3 consists of 15 residues. V lost 6 bases, J lost 2 bases, and 4 bases stayed unmatched. Here the CDR3 reads CASRTGTGAYNEQFF. Written as DNA, the CDR3 is TGTGCCAGCAGAACCGGGACAGGGGCCTACAATGAGCAGTTCTTC.

This clonotype showed up just once. The chain couples TRBV29-1 to TRBJ1-2; D gene ambiguous. Trimming took off 2 bases at V and 5 bases at J, with 12 bases between the two ends. CDR1 is SQVTM, CDR2 ANQGSEA, per germline. The CDR3 has 13 residues. CDR3 nucleotides: TGCAGCGTTGAAATATATGGAAAATATGGCTACACCTTC. Translating it yields CSVEIYGKYGYTF.

This clonotype was seen a few times. This rearrangement joins TRBV11-2 to TRBJ2-7; maybe TRBD2 (5 bases). Per germline, CDR1 SGHAT and CDR2 FQNNGV. V lost 10 bases and J lost 2, with 15 bases in between. The CDR3 has 13 residues. CDR3 amino acids: CATTDRGPYEQYF. The CDR3 coding sequence is TGTGCCACCACAGACCGCGGGCCCTACGAGCAGTACTTC.

The table lists this clonotype with a few counts. A read error may produce the germline difference seen at one junction end. The rearrangement links TRBV20-1 to TRBJ2-1; no reliable D call. CDR3 size: 10 residues. CDR1 is DFQATT and CDR2 is SNEGSKA in the germline V gene (reference sequence). As DNA, the CDR3 is TGCAGTGCTAGAGTTACAATACCGGTCTTC. Protein: CSARVTIPVF.